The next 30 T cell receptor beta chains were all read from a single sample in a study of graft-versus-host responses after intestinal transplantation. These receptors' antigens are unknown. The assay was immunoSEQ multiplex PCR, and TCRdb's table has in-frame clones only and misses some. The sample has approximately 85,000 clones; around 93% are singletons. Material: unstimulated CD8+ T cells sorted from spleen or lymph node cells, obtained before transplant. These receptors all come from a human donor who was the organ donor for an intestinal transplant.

The CDR3 DNA follows: TGTGCCAGCAGTGAACCGGGGATCTATAATTCACCCCTCCACTTT. It encodes CASSEPGIYNSPLHF. V is TRBV6-1 and J is TRBJ1-6, with D hard to call. The CDR3 runs to 15 residues. Germline-derived CDR1 and CDR2 are MNHNS and SASEGT. Trimming took off 2 bases at V and 3 bases at J, with 8 bases between the two ends.

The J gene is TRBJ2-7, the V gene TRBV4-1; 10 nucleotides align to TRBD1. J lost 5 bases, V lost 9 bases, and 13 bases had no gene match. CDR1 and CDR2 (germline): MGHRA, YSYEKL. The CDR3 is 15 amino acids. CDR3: CASSPQTGGLHEQYF. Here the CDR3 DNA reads TGCGCCAGTAGTCCTCAGACAGGGGGCTTGCACGAGCAGTACTTC.

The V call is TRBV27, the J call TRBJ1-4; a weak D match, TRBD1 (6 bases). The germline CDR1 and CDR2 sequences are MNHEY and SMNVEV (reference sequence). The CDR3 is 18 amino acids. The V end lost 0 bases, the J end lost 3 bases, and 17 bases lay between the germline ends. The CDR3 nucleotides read TGTGCCAGCAGTTTATCATTTTCAGGGGTGTTAGCTAATGAAAAACTGTTTTTT. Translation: CASSLSFSGVLANEKLFF.

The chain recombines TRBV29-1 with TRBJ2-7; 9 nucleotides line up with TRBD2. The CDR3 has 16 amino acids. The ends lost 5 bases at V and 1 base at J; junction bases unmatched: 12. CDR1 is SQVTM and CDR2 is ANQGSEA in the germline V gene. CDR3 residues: CSVTGPGGRASYEQYF. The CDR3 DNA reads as TGCAGCGTTACGGGGCCAGGCGGGAGGGCATCCTACGAGCAGTACTTC.

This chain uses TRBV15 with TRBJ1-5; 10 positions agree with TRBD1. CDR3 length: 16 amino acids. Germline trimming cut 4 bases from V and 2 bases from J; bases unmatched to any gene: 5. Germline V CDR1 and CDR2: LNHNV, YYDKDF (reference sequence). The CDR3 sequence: CATSKDRGLGNQPQHF. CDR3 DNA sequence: TGTGCCACCAGCAAAGACAGGGGGCTAGGCAATCAGCCCCAGCATTTT.

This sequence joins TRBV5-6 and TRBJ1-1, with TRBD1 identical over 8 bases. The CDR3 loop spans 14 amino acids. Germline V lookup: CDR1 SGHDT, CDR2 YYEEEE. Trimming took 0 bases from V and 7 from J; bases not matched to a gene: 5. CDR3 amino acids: CASSLAVRGLEAFF. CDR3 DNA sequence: TGTGCCAGCAGCTTGGCCGTCAGGGGGCTTGAAGCTTTCTTT.

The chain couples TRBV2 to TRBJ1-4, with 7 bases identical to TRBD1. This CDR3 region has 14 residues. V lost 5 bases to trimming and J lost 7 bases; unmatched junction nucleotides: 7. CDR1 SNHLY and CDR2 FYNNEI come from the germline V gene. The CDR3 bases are TGTGCCAGCAGTACACAGGGGCCGATTGAAAAACTGTTTTTT. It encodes CASSTQGPIEKLFF.

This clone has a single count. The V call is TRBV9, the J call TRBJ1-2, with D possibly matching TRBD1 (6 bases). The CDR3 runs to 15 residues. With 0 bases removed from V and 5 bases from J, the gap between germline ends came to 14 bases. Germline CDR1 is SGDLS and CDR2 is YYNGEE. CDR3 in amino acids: CASSVGGTPLYGYTF. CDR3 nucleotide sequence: TGTGCCAGCAGCGTAGGGGGGACACCACTTTATGGCTACACCTTC. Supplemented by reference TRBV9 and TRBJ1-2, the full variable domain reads DSGVTQTPKHLITATGQRVTLRCSPRSGDLSVYWYQQSLDQGLQFLIQYYNGEERAKGNILERFSAQQFPDLHSELNLSSLELGDSALYFCASSVGGTPLYGYTFGSGTRLTVV.

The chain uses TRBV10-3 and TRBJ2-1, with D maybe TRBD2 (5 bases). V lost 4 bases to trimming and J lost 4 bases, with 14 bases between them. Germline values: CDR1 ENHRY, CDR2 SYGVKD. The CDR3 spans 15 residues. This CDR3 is CAISVGGSDYNEQFF. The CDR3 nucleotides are TGTGCCATCAGTGTGGGCGGGTCGGATTACAATGAGCAGTTCTTC.

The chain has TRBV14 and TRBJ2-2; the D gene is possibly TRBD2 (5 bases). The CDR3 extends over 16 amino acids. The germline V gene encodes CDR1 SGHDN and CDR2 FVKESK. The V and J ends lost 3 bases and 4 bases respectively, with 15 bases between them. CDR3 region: CASSQYELEGTGELFF. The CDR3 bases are TGTGCCAGCAGCCAGTATGAACTAGAGGGCACCGGGGAGCTGTTTTTT.

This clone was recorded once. This CDR3 reads CASSFGQGNTEAFF. The CDR3 bases are TGTGCCAGCAGTTTCGGACAGGGGAACACTGAAGCTTTCTTT. The rearrangement links TRBV27 to TRBJ1-1; TRBD1 matches at 8 bases. The CDR3 sequence is 14 residues long. V lost 3 bases, J lost 1 base, and 1 base stayed unmatched. In germline, CDR1 is MNHEY, CDR2 SMNVEV (reference sequence).

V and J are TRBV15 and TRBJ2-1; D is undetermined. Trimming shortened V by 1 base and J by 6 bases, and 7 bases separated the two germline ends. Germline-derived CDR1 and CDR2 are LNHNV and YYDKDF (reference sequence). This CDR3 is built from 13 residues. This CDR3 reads CATSRVLGNEQFF. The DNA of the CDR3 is TGTGCCACCAGCAGAGTACTCGGCAATGAGCAGTTCTTC.

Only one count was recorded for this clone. CDR3 in DNA: TGTGCCAGCAGTGAAGCTCGGGCAGATTTTTTGGGATGGCCCTTCTTT. It is translated as CASSEARADFLGWPFF. The J gene is TRBJ1-1, the V gene TRBV6-1; the D is unclear. Trimming removed 0 bases from V and 14 bases from J, with 25 bases in between. CDR1 is MNHNS, CDR2 SASEGT, per germline. The CDR3 is 16 residues long.

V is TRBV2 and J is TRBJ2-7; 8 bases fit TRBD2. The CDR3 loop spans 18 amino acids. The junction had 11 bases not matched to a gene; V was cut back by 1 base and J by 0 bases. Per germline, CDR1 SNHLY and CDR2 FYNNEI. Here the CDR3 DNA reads TGTGCCAGCAGTGAAGGGCAAACCGGGACTAGGGCCTCCTACGAGCAGTACTTC. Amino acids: CASSEGQTGTRASYEQYF.

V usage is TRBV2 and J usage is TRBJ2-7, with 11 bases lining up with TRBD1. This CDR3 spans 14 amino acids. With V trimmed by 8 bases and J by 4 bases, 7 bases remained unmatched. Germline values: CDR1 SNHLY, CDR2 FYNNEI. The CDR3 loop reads CASLGQGAGYEQYF. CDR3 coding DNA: TGTGCCAGCCTTGGACAGGGGGCGGGGTACGAGCAGTACTTC. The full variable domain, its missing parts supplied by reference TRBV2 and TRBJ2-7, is EPEVTQTPSHQVTQMGQEVILRCVPISNHLYFYWYRQILGQKVEFLVSFYNNEISEKSEIFDDQFSVERPDGSNFTLKIRSTKLEDSAMYFCASLGQGAGYEQYFGPGTRLTVT.

The CDR3 DNA reads as TGTGCCAGCCGGAATATAGGTGGGGCCAACGTCCTGACTTTC. This codes for CASRNIGGANVLTF. The chain recombines TRBV2 with TRBJ2-6; D gene unclear. The CDR3 has 14 residues. V was cut by 8 bases and J by 3 bases, with 11 bases left in between. Per the germline V gene, CDR1 is SNHLY and CDR2 is FYNNEI.

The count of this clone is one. The CDR3 DNA is TGTGCCAGCAGCTTCCCCGGAGCCGGCGAGGACATTCAGTACTTC. Protein product: CASSFPGAGEDIQYF. The chain has TRBV5-6 and TRBJ2-4; D gene unclear. Per germline, CDR1 SGHDT and CDR2 YYEEEE. V lost 2 bases, J lost 8 bases, and 17 bases lay in between. This CDR3 region has 15 residues.

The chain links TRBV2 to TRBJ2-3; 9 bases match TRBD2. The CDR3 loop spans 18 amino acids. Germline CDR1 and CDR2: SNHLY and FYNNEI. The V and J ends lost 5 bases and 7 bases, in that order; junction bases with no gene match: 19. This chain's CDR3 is CASSPRGIAGVSVYTQYF. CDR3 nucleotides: TGTGCCAGCAGTCCGCGGGGGATAGCGGGGGTGTCTGTATATACGCAGTATTTT.

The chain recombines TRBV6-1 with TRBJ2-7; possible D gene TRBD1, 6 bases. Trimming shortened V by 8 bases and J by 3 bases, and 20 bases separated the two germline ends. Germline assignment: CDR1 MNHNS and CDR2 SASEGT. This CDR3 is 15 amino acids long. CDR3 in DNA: TGTGCCAGCTGCACGGACAAGGACAGCCGCTACGAGCAGTACTTC. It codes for CASCTDKDSRYEQYF.

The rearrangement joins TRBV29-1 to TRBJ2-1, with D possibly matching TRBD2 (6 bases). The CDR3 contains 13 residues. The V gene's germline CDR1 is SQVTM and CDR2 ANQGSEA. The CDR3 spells CSGWGSGINEQFF. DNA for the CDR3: TGCAGTGGGTGGGGTAGCGGAATCAATGAGCAGTTCTTC.

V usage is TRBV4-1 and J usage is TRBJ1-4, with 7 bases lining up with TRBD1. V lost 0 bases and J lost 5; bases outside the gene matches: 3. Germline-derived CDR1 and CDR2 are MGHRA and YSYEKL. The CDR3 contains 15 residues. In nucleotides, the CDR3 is TGCGCCAGCAGCCAAGAAATGACAGGGAATGAAAAACTGTTTTTT. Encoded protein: CASSQEMTGNEKLFF.

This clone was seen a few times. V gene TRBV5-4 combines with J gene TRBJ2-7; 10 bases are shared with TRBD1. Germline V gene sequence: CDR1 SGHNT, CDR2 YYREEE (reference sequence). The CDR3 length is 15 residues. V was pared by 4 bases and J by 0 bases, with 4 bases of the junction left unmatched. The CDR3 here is CASSAGQGFSYEQYF. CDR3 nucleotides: TGTGCCAGCAGCGCGGGACAGGGGTTCTCCTACGAGCAGTACTTC.

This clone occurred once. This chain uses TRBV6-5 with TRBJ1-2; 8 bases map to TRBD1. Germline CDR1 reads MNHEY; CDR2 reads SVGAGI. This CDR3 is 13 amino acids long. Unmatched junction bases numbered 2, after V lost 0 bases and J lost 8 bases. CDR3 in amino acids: CASSYSDREGYTF. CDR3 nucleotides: TGTGCCAGCAGTTACTCGGACAGGGAAGGCTACACCTTC.

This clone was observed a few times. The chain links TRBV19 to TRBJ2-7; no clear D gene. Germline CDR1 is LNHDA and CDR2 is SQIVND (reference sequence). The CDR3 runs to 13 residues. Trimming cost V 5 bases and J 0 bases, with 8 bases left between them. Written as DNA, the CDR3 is TGTGCCAGTAGTCCACCGAGCTCCTACGAGCAGTACTTC. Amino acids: CASSPPSSYEQYF.

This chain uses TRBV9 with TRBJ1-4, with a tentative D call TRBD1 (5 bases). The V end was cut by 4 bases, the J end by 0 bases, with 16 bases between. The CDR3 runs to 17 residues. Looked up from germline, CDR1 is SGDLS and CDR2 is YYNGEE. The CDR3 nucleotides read TGTGCCAGCAGCCAATCCCTCGACAGCGCAACTAATGAAAAACTGTTTTTT. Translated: CASSQSLDSATNEKLFF.

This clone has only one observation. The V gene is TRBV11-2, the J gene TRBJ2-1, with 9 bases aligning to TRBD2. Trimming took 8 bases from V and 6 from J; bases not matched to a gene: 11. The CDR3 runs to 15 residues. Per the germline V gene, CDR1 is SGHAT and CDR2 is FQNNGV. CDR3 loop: CASSPGRGGLNEQFF. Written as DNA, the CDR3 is TGTGCCAGCTCACCTGGGCGGGGGGGCCTCAATGAGCAGTTCTTC.

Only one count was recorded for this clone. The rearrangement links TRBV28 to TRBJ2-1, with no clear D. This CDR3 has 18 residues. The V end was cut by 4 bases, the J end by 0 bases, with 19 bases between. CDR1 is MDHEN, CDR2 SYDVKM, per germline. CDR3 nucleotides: TGTGCCAGCAGTTCCCCGGATGTCACGGGTCACTCCTACAATGAGCAGTTCTTC. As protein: CASSSPDVTGHSYNEQFF.

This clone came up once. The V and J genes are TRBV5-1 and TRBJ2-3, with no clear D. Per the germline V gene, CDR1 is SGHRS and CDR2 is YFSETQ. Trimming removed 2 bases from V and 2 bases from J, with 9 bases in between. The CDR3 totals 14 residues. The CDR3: CASSFKINTDTQYF. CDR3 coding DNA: TGCGCCAGCAGCTTTAAGATAAACACAGATACGCAGTATTTT.

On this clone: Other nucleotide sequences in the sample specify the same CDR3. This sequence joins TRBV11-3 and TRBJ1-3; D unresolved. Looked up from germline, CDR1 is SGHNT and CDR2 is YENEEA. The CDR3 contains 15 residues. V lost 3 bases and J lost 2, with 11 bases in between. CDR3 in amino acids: CASSFSLKPGNTIYF. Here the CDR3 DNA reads TGTGCCAGCAGCTTCAGTCTTAAGCCTGGAAACACCATATATTTT.

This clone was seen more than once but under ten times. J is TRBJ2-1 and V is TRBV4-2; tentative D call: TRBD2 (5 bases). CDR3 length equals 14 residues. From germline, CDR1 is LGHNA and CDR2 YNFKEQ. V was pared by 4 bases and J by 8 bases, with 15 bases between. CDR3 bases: TGTGCCAGCAGCCCGCGTTTGGAGGATCATGAGCAGTTCTTC. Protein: CASSPRLEDHEQFF.